This T cell receptor beta chain was documented in a study of CD8+CD57+ T cells in acquired aplastic anemia. About the research overall: On average, sorted CD4+ and CD8+ cells gave roughly 2.9 ug of DNA.

Before being chosen for sequencing, patients had shown CD8+CD57+ cell expansion by flow cytometry. Investigators profiled TCR beta VDJ and CDR3 from genomic DNA template. TCRdb reprocessed the reads via MiXCR and lists one record per CDR3 protein. In the table there are about 200,000 distinct CDR3 sequences, about half of which are singletons. The germline gives CDR1 SNHLY, CDR2 FYNNEI. Deletions cut 8 bases from V and 3 bases from J, with 22 bases between. This CDR3 contains 16 residues. This TCR came from a human donor with aplastic anemia. The chain joins TRBV2 to TRBJ1-1; a possible D gene is TRBD1 (5 bases). The sequencing sample was made of sorted CD4+, CD8+, or CD8+CD57+ T cells (not recorded which) from PBMCs. CDR3 bases: TGTGCCAGCGAGGGCCCAGGGCGGATTGAGGACACTGAAGCTTTCTTT. Translated, it gives CASEGPGRIEDTEAFF. Looking up the rest from reference TRBV2 and TRBJ1-1 gives the full variable domain: EPEVTQTPSHQVTQMGQEVILRCVPISNHLYFYWYRQILGQKVEFLVSFYNNEISEKSEIFDDQFSVERPDGSNFTLKIRSTKLEDSAMYFCASEGPGRIEDTEAFFGQGTRLTVV.